A single sample gave rise to the 22 T cell receptor beta chains below, sequenced in a study of T cells in Graves' hyperthyroidism and ophthalmopathy. TCR beta CDR3 regions were amplified from RNA. The HTBI set primed first-round TCR CDR3 RT-PCR. TCRdb reprocessed the multiplex PCR reads via MiXCR and lists one record per CDR3 protein. The sample shows 490,000 or so distinct CDR3 sequences, roughly 22% of them seen only once. Sequencing was done on a sample of blood. These receptors all come from a woman aged 70 to 79 with Graves' ophthalmopathy.

This clonotype has just a few counts. The gene calls are TRBV6-5 and TRBJ2-7; D is perhaps TRBD1 (5 bases). CDR3 length equals 17 residues. Germline loops: CDR1 MNHEY, CDR2 SVGAGI. V was clipped by 2 bases and J by 7 bases, with 24 bases between them. CDR3 protein: CASSYETRPTPKGEQYF. CDR3 DNA sequence: TGTGCCAGCAGTTACGAAACACGTCCTACCCCAAAGGGGGAGCAGTACTTC.

Remarks on this clonotype: Germline and junction disagree at one end, which may indicate a read error. This chain joins TRBV18 and TRBJ2-3, with 11 nucleotides matching TRBD2. Germline-derived CDR1 and CDR2 are KGHSH and LQKENI. The CDR3 contains 16 residues. CDR3 nucleotides: TGTGCCAGCTCACCACAAACTAGCGGGGGCACAGATACGCAGTACTTT. This codes for CASSPQTSGGTDTQYF.

The J gene is TRBJ2-5, the V gene TRBV28; the D gene could be TRBD1 or TRBD2 (6 bases each). Germline values: CDR1 MDHEN, CDR2 SYDVKM. The CDR3 is 13 amino acids. V shed 4 bases and J shed 5 bases, with 11 bases lying between them. CDR3 sequence: CASSSGAGETQYF. The CDR3 nucleotides read TGTGCCAGCAGTTCGGGGGCGGGGGAGACCCAGTACTTC.

The chain carries TRBV5-1 and TRBJ1-1, with D maybe TRBD1 (6 bases). The CDR3 length is 13 residues. Germline V CDR1 and CDR2: SGHRS, YFSETQ. With 4 bases removed from V and 3 bases from J, the gap between germline ends came to 10 bases. CDR3 sequence reads: CASSQQGYTEAFF. CDR3 nucleotides: TGCGCCAGCAGCCAACAGGGATACACTGAAGCTTTCTTT.

This clonotype was seen a handful of times. V and J are TRBV30 and TRBJ2-3; D is unresolved. The V gene's germline CDR1 is GTSNPN and CDR2 SVGIG (reference sequence). The ends were cut back, 3 bases at V and 2 bases at J, with 12 bases in the middle. The CDR3 runs 14 residues. The CDR3 DNA sequence: TGTGCCTGGAGCCAGGACGGATACACAGATACGCAGTATTTT. Translating gives CAWSQDGYTDTQYF.

The chain employs TRBV20-1 and TRBJ2-7, with a possible D match to TRBD1 (6 bases). The CDR3 runs to 14 residues. Trimming pared 4 bases from V and 0 bases from J, leaving 13 bases between. Germline CDR1 DFQATT, CDR2 SNEGSKA (reference sequence). CDR3 loop: CSAINWDNSYEQYF. The CDR3, as DNA: TGCAGTGCTATAAATTGGGACAACTCCTACGAGCAGTACTTC.

The chain carries TRBV30 and TRBJ2-3; 7 bases agree with TRBD2. CDR1 and CDR2 from the germline V gene are GTSNPN and SVGIG (reference sequence). With V trimmed by 4 bases and J by 2 bases, 12 bases remained unmatched. The length of the CDR3 is 16 residues. The CDR3 protein is CAWTEALAAYTDTQYF. In DNA form, the CDR3 reads TGTGCCTGGACCGAAGCCCTAGCGGCCTACACAGATACGCAGTATTTT.

This clonotype was picked up a small number of times. The chain carries TRBV20-1 and TRBJ2-7, with D perhaps matching TRBD2 (7 bases). The germline V gene has CDR1 DFQATT and CDR2 SNEGSKA (reference sequence). This CDR3 is built from 15 residues. V was cut by 4 bases and J by 3 bases, with 19 bases left in between. CDR3 protein: CSANPPGGRLYEQYF. In nucleotides, the CDR3 is TGCAGTGCTAACCCGCCGGGGGGCAGGCTCTACGAGCAGTACTTC.

The chain employs TRBV6-1 and TRBJ2-3, with 7 bases lining up with TRBD2. Germline V lookup: CDR1 MNHNS, CDR2 SASEGT. The CDR3 loop spans 14 amino acids. Trimming took 7 bases from V and 3 from J; bases not matched to a gene: 7. The CDR3 nucleotides are TGTGCCAGCAACCCTAGCGGACGGACAGATACGCAGTATTTT. It yields the protein CASNPSGRTDTQYF.

This clonotype appeared many times. The J gene is TRBJ2-3, the V gene TRBV28; 7 bases map to TRBD2. Germline assignment: CDR1 MDHEN and CDR2 SYDVKM. J lost 6 bases, V lost 3 bases, and 6 bases had no gene match. The CDR3 is 14 residues long. The CDR3 sequence: CASSFGGSADTQYF. The CDR3 coding sequence is TGTGCCAGCAGTTTCGGCGGGAGTGCCGATACGCAGTATTTT.

The chain is built from TRBV11-2 and TRBJ2-7, with 9 bases that match TRBD1. The CDR3 consists of 14 residues. Trimming at V came to 7 bases and at J to 5 bases, leaving 9 bases not matched to a gene. CDR1 and CDR2 from the germline V gene are SGHAT and FQNNGV. This CDR3 reads CASTMGQGFNEQYF. For the CDR3, the DNA is TGTGCCAGCACCATGGGACAGGGTTTCAACGAGCAGTACTTC.

CDR3: CASSFGASDYQETQYF. In DNA, the CDR3 is TGCGCCAGCAGCTTCGGAGCTAGCGATTACCAAGAGACCCAGTACTTC. V is TRBV5-1 and J is TRBJ2-5; D perhaps matches TRBD2 (6 bases). From germline, CDR1 is SGHRS and CDR2 YFSETQ. V dropped 2 bases and J dropped 0 bases, with 14 bases sitting between them. The CDR3 covers 16 residues.

The rearrangement links TRBV20-1 to TRBJ1-5; 9 bases agree with TRBD1. The ends lost 4 bases at V and 3 bases at J; junction bases unmatched: 13. There are 17 residues in the CDR3. CDR1 and CDR2 (germline): DFQATT, SNEGSKA (reference sequence). The DNA for the CDR3 is TGCAGTGCTATACAGACAGGGGGGGACTTCATCAATCAGCCCCAGCATTTT. This translates into CSAIQTGGDFINQPQHF.

This clonotype was found many times. One end of the junction does not line up with germline, which may come from a read error. V and J are TRBV11-2 and TRBJ2-1, with TRBD1 matching over 8 bases. This CDR3 is 15 amino acids long. Germline V gene lookup returns CDR1 SGHAT and CDR2 FQNNGV. The DNA of the CDR3 is TGTGCCAGCAGCATCGGGACAGGATCCTCCAATGAGCAGTTCTTC. Protein: CASSIGTGSSNEQFF.

The V gene is TRBV10-3, the J gene TRBJ1-3; D remains ambiguous. This CDR3 is built from 15 residues. Trimming shortened V by 0 bases and J by 0 bases, and 6 bases separated the two germline ends. Germline V gene lookup returns CDR1 ENHRY and CDR2 SYGVKD. The CDR3 region has the DNA TGTGCCATCAGTGAGTCGGCGCTCTCTGGAAACACCATATATTTT. It is translated as CAISESALSGNTIYF.

The rearrangement joins TRBV3-1 to TRBJ2-7; possibly TRBD2 for D (6 bases). Between the trimmed V and J ends, which lost 1 base and 9 bases, there was a span of 19 bases. Germline lookup yields CDR1 LGHDT and CDR2 YNNKEL (reference sequence). The CDR3 runs to 15 residues. The CDR3 is CASSQGLGSGLGQYF. The CDR3 coding sequence is TGTGCCAGCAGCCAAGGGTTGGGTAGCGGTCTTGGGCAGTACTTC.

This clonotype was counted only a few times. CDR3 in amino acids: CASLPEVAVNTGELFF. The CDR3 nucleotides read TGTGCCAGCCTCCCCGAGGTAGCGGTAAACACCGGGGAGCTGTTTTTT. This sequence joins TRBV7-2 and TRBJ2-2; possibly TRBD2 for D (6 bases). The CDR3 has 16 amino acids. V lost 8 bases to trimming and J lost 2 bases, with 18 bases between them. Germline V gene lookup returns CDR1 SGHTA and CDR2 FQGNSA.

The chain recombines TRBV7-2 with TRBJ2-7; 7 nucleotides match TRBD2. CDR1 and CDR2 (germline): SGHTA, FQGNSA. The V segment lost 1 base and the J segment 2 bases; nucleotides outside the gene matches: 8. This CDR3 has 16 residues. CDR3 region: CASSLVRASGTYEQYF. The CDR3 bases are TGTGCCAGCAGCTTAGTACGCGCTAGCGGAACCTACGAGCAGTACTTC. Full variable domain (missing parts from reference TRBV7-2 and TRBJ2-7): GAGVSQSPSNKVTEKGKDVELRCDPISGHTALYWYRQSLGQGLEFLIYFQGNSAPDKSGLPSDRFSAERTGGSVSTLTIQRTQQEDSAVYLCASSLVRASGTYEQYFGPGTRLTVT.

This clonotype was detected many times. The chain recombines TRBV2 with TRBJ1-5; 7 nucleotides line up with TRBD1. V shed 6 bases, J shed 4 bases, and the junction held 12 bases outside the gene matches. From germline, CDR1 is SNHLY and CDR2 FYNNEI. CDR3 length equals 16 residues. CDR3 DNA sequence: TGTGCCAGCAGGGCGGGAACAGGGGCCTTTAATCAGCCCCAGCATTTT. It is translated as CASRAGTGAFNQPQHF.

This clonotype occurred many times. J is TRBJ2-3 and V is TRBV29-1; a possible D gene is TRBD2 (5 bases). Germline lookup yields CDR1 SQVTM and CDR2 ANQGSEA. V shed 4 bases and J shed 1 base, with 6 bases lying between them. The CDR3 runs 12 residues. CDR3 in DNA: TGCAGCGTTGTGCGGGGCACAGATACGCAGTATTTT. Its protein is CSVVRGTDTQYF.

Ten or more counts support this clonotype. This chain uses TRBV27 with TRBJ2-2; the D gene could be TRBD1 or TRBD2 (5 bases each). The germline V gene has CDR1 MNHEY and CDR2 SMNVEV (reference sequence). This CDR3 is built from 15 residues. The germline V and J ends were trimmed by 8 bases and 4 bases, with 17 bases remaining between them. The CDR3, as DNA: TGTGCCAGCGGGGCCCGGGTAGCGACCACCGGGGAGCTGTTTTTT. Its protein product is CASGARVATTGELFF.

There are a few counts of this clonotype. At one boundary the junction diverges from the germline segment, which might be a read error. The chain carries TRBV28 and TRBJ1-1, with TRBD1 matching over 11 bases. CDR3 size: 13 residues. The germline V gene has CDR1 MDHEN and CDR2 SYDVKM. The CDR3 region has the DNA TGTGCCGGCAGGACAGGGGGCGGCACTGAAGCTTTCTTT. Translation: CAGRTGGGTEAFF.